These 11 T cell receptor beta chains were all obtained from the same sample, sequenced in a study of shared clonotypes between healthy human individuals. TCRdb keeps only in-frame clones here, not all; method: immunoSEQ multiplex PCR. The sample lists some 1.4 million clones; roughly 96% were seen once. The sequenced material came from naive CD4+ T cells sorted from blood. As to subset: CD45RA+ positively selected. The receptors stem from a young man in good health.

The CDR3 sequence: CASSATSGSSHEQYF. CDR3 in DNA: TGTGCCAGTAGTGCCACTAGCGGGAGTTCCCACGAGCAGTACTTC. This sequence joins TRBV19 and TRBJ2-7; 11 positions agree with TRBD2. The CDR3 loop spans 15 amino acids. CDR1 LNHDA and CDR2 SQIVND come from the germline V gene (reference sequence). The trim removed 5 bases at V and 5 bases at J, leaving 8 bases unmatched. The full variable domain, in which reference TRBV19 and TRBJ2-7 provide the parts outside the CDR3, is DGGITQSPKYLFRKEGQNVTLSCEQNLNHDAMYWYRQDPGQGLRLIYYSQIVNDFQKGDIAEGYSVSREKKESFPLTVTSAQKNPTAFYLCASSATSGSSHEQYFGPGTRLTVT.

V usage is TRBV7-6 and J usage is TRBJ2-5; 10 bases are shared with TRBD1. This CDR3 spans 16 amino acids. Germline V CDR1 and CDR2: SGHVS, FNYEAQ. Trimming at V came to 3 bases and at J to 4 bases, leaving 8 bases not matched to a gene. CDR3 coding DNA: TGTGCCAGCAGCTTTTACCGGGACAGGGGTGGAGAGACCCAGTACTTC. It codes for CASSFYRDRGGETQYF.

This chain links TRBV2 with TRBJ1-4, with TRBD1 matching 9 bases. The V gene end was trimmed by 6 bases and the J gene end by 4 bases; junction bases not matched to a gene: 6. Germline V lookup: CDR1 SNHLY, CDR2 FYNNEI. This CDR3 has 15 residues. The DNA for the CDR3 is TGTGCCAGCAGGGGGGACAGGGTCGGTAATGAAAAACTGTTTTTT. It codes for CASRGDRVGNEKLFF.

This clone was seen once. The gene calls are TRBV5-1 and TRBJ2-2; the match to TRBD1 covers 9 bases. V lost 5 bases and J lost 5; bases outside the gene matches: 7. The length of the CDR3 is 15 residues. Germline V CDR1 and CDR2: SGHRS, YFSETQ. The CDR3: CASSSQGASTGELFF. For the CDR3, the DNA is TGCGCCAGCAGTTCACAGGGGGCTAGTACCGGGGAGCTGTTTTTT.

The chain couples TRBV5-1 to TRBJ2-1; D gene ambiguous. The CDR3 runs to 13 residues. V lost 4 bases and J 6 bases, leaving 11 bases between the germline ends. CDR1 is SGHRS, CDR2 YFSETQ, per germline. CDR3 in amino acids: CASSTSPTNEQFF. CDR3 bases: TGCGCCAGCAGCACTTCCCCTACCAATGAGCAGTTCTTC.

This clone was recorded only once. The CDR3 sequence is CASSLGQGNTIYF. DNA of the CDR3: TGTGCCAGCAGTTTGGGGCAAGGAAACACCATATATTTT. V gene TRBV27 combines with J gene TRBJ1-3; tentative D call: TRBD1 (5 bases). Trimming took off 3 bases at V and 4 bases at J, with 7 bases between the two ends. The CDR3 spans 13 residues. From germline, CDR1 is MNHEY and CDR2 SMNVEV (reference sequence).

CDR3 amino acids: CASSFPGLAGVVEQYF. CDR3 sequence (DNA): TGCGCCAGCAGCTTCCCGGGACTAGCGGGAGTCGTCGAGCAGTACTTC. J is TRBJ2-7 and V is TRBV5-1; TRBD2 agrees at 14 bases. CDR3 size: 16 residues. From germline, CDR1 is SGHRS and CDR2 YFSETQ. V shed 2 bases, J shed 6 bases, and the junction held 7 bases outside the gene matches.

A note on this clone: Within the sample, other DNA sequences also encode this same CDR3. The chain has TRBV7-2 and TRBJ2-7; D uncertain. The CDR3 totals 12 residues. The ends were cut back, 6 bases at V and 1 base at J, with 7 bases in the middle. CDR1 and CDR2 (germline): SGHTA, FQGNSA. The CDR3 bases are TGTGCCAGCAGTTCTAGATCCTACGAGCAGTACTTC. This codes for CASSSRSYEQYF.

Details on this clone: The same CDR3 also results from other DNA sequences found in this sample. This rearrangement joins TRBV15 to TRBJ2-3; D may be TRBD2 (6 bases). The CDR3 is made up of 14 amino acids. Germline CDR1 and CDR2: LNHNV and YYDKDF (reference sequence). Trimming shortened V by 3 bases and J by 1 base, and 8 bases separated the two germline ends. DNA for the CDR3: TGTGCCACCAGCAGGGGCGGGGGCACAGATACGCAGTATTTT. Its protein product is CATSRGGGTDTQYF.

The chain employs TRBV18 and TRBJ1-1; tentatively, D is TRBD1 (6 bases). Per the germline V gene, CDR1 is KGHSH and CDR2 is LQKENI. The V and J ends lost 4 bases and 6 bases respectively, with 9 bases between them. CDR3 length: 12 residues. In nucleotides, the CDR3 is TGTGCCAGCTCACAACAGGGTGCTGAAGCTTTCTTT. This sequence encodes CASSQQGAEAFF.

The genes are TRBV5-6 and TRBJ2-5; TRBD1 matches 7 bases. The V gene end was trimmed by 4 bases and the J gene end by 5 bases; junction bases not matched to a gene: 5. The CDR3 contains 13 residues. Germline CDR1 reads SGHDT; CDR2 reads YYEEEE. The CDR3 bases are TGTGCCAGCAGCCTATTGACAGGGGAGACCCAGTACTTC. Translating gives CASSLLTGETQYF.